A selection of T cell receptor beta chains follows, all from one sample in a study of blood T cell repertoires in COVID-19. Generated by immunoSEQ multiplex PCR, the TCRdb table keeps only in-frame clones and is missing some. The table shows 330,000 or so clones, with about 87% occurring only once. The specimen was peripheral blood. These receptor sequences come from a man aged 25 to 40 with COVID-19, enrolled during active disease. CDR3s include the opening cysteine and the closing phenylalanine or tryptophan. D genes are given only for firm matches. The size field is filled for only some rows; it gives once, few, many or a size class.

V,J,size,D,DNA,CDR3
TRBV18,TRBJ2-7,.,.,TGTGCCAGCTCCTCCTCGGAGGGCTACGAGCAGTACTTC,CASSSSEGYEQYF
TRBV4-3,TRBJ1-4,many,TRBD1,TGCGCCAGCAGCCAAGAGCCCCGGGACAGGAGGGACCTTAATGAAAAACTGTTTTTT,CASSQEPRDRRDLNEKLFF
TRBV5-4,TRBJ2-1,.,.,TGTGCCAGCAGCTTGGTGGCTCCCAATGAGCAGTTCTTC,CASSLVAPNEQFF
TRBV7-6,TRBJ2-3,.,TRBD2,TGTGCCAGCAGCCCGGGACTATATTCGAGCACAGATACGCAGTATTTT,CASSPGLYSSTDTQYF
TRBV28,TRBJ1-6,once,TRBD1,TGTGCCAGCAGACCAATGACAGGGGGGAATTCACCCCTCCACTTT,CASRPMTGGNSPLHF
TRBV7-2,TRBJ2-1,.,.,TGTGCCAGCAGCTTAGCGGCTCTCAATGAGCAGTTCTTC,CASSLAALNEQFF
TRBV3-1/TRBV3-2,TRBJ1-1,few,TRBD1,TGTGCCAGCAGCCAGGGGGCGAGGGGGCCTGAAGCTTTCTTT,CASSQGARGPEAFF
TRBV7-2,TRBJ2-7,.,TRBD1,TGTGCCAGCAGCTCCAGGACAGGGAGGTACGAGCAGTACTTC,CASSSRTGRYEQYF
TRBV4-3,TRBJ1-2,once,TRBD1,TGCGCCAGCAGCCAAGAGGCGGGGACAGGGGGTACCTTAAACTATGGCTACACCTTC,CASSQEAGTGGTLNYGYTF
TRBV28,TRBJ1-5,.,TRBD1,TGTGCCAGCACCCAATCCAGGGGGCCGGTTCAGCCCCAGCATTTT,CASTQSRGPVQPQHF
TRBV29-1,TRBJ1-2,.,.,TGCAGCGCTGCACCAAACGAGGGCTTCATGAGGGGCTACACCTTC,CSAAPNEGFMRGYTF
TRBV19,TRBJ2-6,.,TRBD1,TGTGCCAGTAGTATATGGACAGGGGGCTCTGGGGCCAACGTCCTGACTTTC,CASSIWTGGSGANVLTF
TRBV28,TRBJ2-4,.,TRBD1,TGTGCCAGCCGCCTACAGGGGGGAGGCAAAAACATTCAGTACTTC,CASRLQGGGKNIQYF
TRBV27,TRBJ2-3,.,.,TGTGCCAGCAGTCCGGGTAGCACAGATACGCAGTATTTT,CASSPGSTDTQYF
TRBV9,TRBJ2-1,.,.,TGTGCCAGCAGCCCCCGCGGGCCGAGCTCCTACAATGAGCAGTTCTTC,CASSPRGPSSYNEQFF
TRBV19,TRBJ2-7,.,.,TGTGCCAGTAGTATAGATCTCAGGAAACCCTCCTACGAGCAGTACTTC,CASSIDLRKPSYEQYF
TRBV19,TRBJ1-1,.,TRBD1,TGTGCCAGTAGTATAGGGGTGCAGGGGGCTGGTGAAGCTTTCTTT,CASSIGVQGAGEAFF
TRBV27,TRBJ2-7,few,TRBD2,TGTGCCAGCAGTTTAATAGGGACTAGTCTCGACGAGCAGTACTTC,CASSLIGTSLDEQYF
TRBV7-8,TRBJ2-1,.,.,TGTGCCAGCAGGGCTGGACAGAGCTCCTACAATGAGCAGTTCTTC,CASRAGQSSYNEQFF
TRBV28,TRBJ1-2,.,.,TGTGCCAGCAGCGGGAACTATGGCTACACCTTC,CASSGNYGYTF
TRBV5-1,TRBJ1-1,.,.,TGCGCCAGCAGCTTGGCCACAGACCTTGAAGCTTTCTTT,CASSLATDLEAFF
TRBV18,TRBJ1-3,once,TRBD1,TGTGCCAGCTCACCATTCGGGACAGTAGGACGTGGAAACACCATATATTTT,CASSPFGTVGRGNTIYF
TRBV28,TRBJ2-2,once,TRBD2,TGTGCCTCAATGGGGACTAGCTGGAGTGGCTCCGGGGAGCTGTTTTTT,CASMGTSWSGSGELFF
TRBV27,TRBJ1-5,.,TRBD1,TGTGCCAGCAGTTCTCAGCAGGGGGTGGGTCAGCCCCAGCATTTT,CASSSQQGVGQPQHF
TRBV21-1,TRBJ2-5,.,.,TGTGCCAGCAGCAAACGACGGACTAGCGGGAGGGCCTGTGAGACCCAGTACTTC,CASSKRRTSGRACETQYF
TRBV5-1,TRBJ2-1,.,TRBD2,TGCGCCAGCAGCTTGGCAGGACTAGCGGGGGACTACAATGAGCAGTTCTTC,CASSLAGLAGDYNEQFF
TRBV5-1,TRBJ2-3,once,TRBD2,TGCGCCAGCAGCTTGGCTGGACTAGCCGATACGCAGTATTTT,CASSLAGLADTQYF
TRBV24-1,TRBJ2-6,.,TRBD1,TGTGCCACCAGTGGACCGGGACAGACCTCTGGGGCCAACGTCCTGACTTTC,CATSGPGQTSGANVLTF
TRBV9,TRBJ1-2,.,TRBD1,TGTGCCAGCAGGGTAGCCCGGGACAGGTATGGCTACACCTTC,CASRVARDRYGYTF
TRBV5-1,TRBJ2-1,.,TRBD1,TGCGCCAGCAGCGGAACCTCTAGGGACAGGGCTAATGAGCAGTTCTTC,CASSGTSRDRANEQFF
TRBV7-2,TRBJ2-7,.,.,TGTGCCAGCAGCTTAGGGCGGGCGCAGACGAAGCAGTACTTC,CASSLGRAQTKQYF
TRBV6-5,TRBJ2-1,.,.,TGTGCCAGCAGTTACGGACTGCACAATGAGCAGTTCTTC,CASSYGLHNEQFF
TRBV4-3,TRBJ2-6,.,TRBD1,TGCGCCAGCAGCCAAGAGAATCCGGGACAGGTAGTCTCTGGGGCCAACGTCCTGACTTTC,CASSQENPGQVVSGANVLTF
TRBV19,TRBJ1-2,.,.,TGTGCCAGTAATTTAAATAACTATGGCTACACCTTC,CASNLNNYGYTF
TRBV4-3,TRBJ1-2,.,TRBD1,TGCGCCAGCAGCCGGCTCTGGGACAGCCCAGATGGTGGCTACACCTTC,CASSRLWDSPDGGYTF
TRBV24-1,TRBJ2-1,.,.,TGTGCCACCGGCGCGGGATCCTACAATGAGCAGTTCTTC,CATGAGSYNEQFF
TRBV27,TRBJ2-3,.,TRBD1,TGTGCCAGCAGCCCTCAGGGGGTCAACACAGATACGCAGTATTTT,CASSPQGVNTDTQYF
TRBV11-2,TRBJ2-5,.,.,TGTGCCAGCAACCGGGGAAGGGTCCAAGAGACCCAGTACTTC,CASNRGRVQETQYF
TRBV29-1,TRBJ1-2,.,.,TGCAGCGTTGACTCGTCAGGCTATGGCTACACCTTC,CSVDSSGYGYTF
TRBV7-2,TRBJ1-1,.,.,TGTGCCAGCAGCTTAAAAAGACAGGACACTGAAGCTTTCTTT,CASSLKRQDTEAFF
TRBV6-5,TRBJ2-2,.,TRBD1,TGTGCCACGGGGACAGGCCCGAACACCGGGGAGCTGTTTTTT,CATGTGPNTGELFF
TRBV9,TRBJ2-7,.,.,TGTGCCAGCAGCTCGGACCCCCGGGGTCCTTACGAGCAGTACTTC,CASSSDPRGPYEQYF
TRBV4-3,TRBJ1-2,.,TRBD1,TGCGCCAGCAGCCAAGCCCCGACAGGGGCGAACTATGGCTACACCTTC,CASSQAPTGANYGYTF
TRBV5-6,TRBJ2-6,.,.,TGTGCCAGCAGCTTGGACAGGGAAGCAACTGGGGCCAACGTCCTGACTTTC,CASSLDREATGANVLTF
TRBV18,TRBJ2-7,.,TRBD1,TGTGCCAGCTCAGTCCAACAGGGGCCGGATGCCTACGAGCAGTACTTC,CASSVQQGPDAYEQYF
TRBV3-1/TRBV3-2,TRBJ1-1,.,TRBD1,TGTGCCAGCAGCCAGGGGACAGGGAAGAAAGCTTTCTTT,CASSQGTGKKAFF
TRBV19,TRBJ1-2,.,TRBD1,TGTGCCAGTAGCATATCCCGGACAGGCCTCTATGGCTACACCTTC,CASSISRTGLYGYTF
TRBV6-5,TRBJ1-1,.,.,TGTGCCAGCTCTCCGTACGCCGAGACAGGAGCTGAAGCTTTCTTT,CASSPYAETGAEAFF
TRBV25-1,TRBJ2-7,.,TRBD2,TGTGCCAGCAGTGGACCGACTAGCGGGCGGGGAGAGCAGTACTTC,CASSGPTSGRGEQYF
TRBV7-2,TRBJ1-3,.,TRBD1,TGTGCCAGCAGCTTAGCCCCTATATCGACAGGGGCGGTATACACCATATATTTT,CASSLAPISTGAVYTIYF
TRBV5-1,TRBJ1-2,few,TRBD1,TGCGCCAGCAGCCTGCCGGGACAGGGGGCAAGTGGCTACACCTTC,CASSLPGQGASGYTF
TRBV7-2,TRBJ2-1,.,.,TGTGCCAGCAGCTTACCGCTTTTTAGGGACACCGAGTACAATGAGCAGTTCTTC,CASSLPLFRDTEYNEQFF
TRBV12-3/TRBV12-4,TRBJ1-2,.,.,TGTGCCAGCAGGTCAGTGGGCAGCCCCTACACCTTC,CASRSVGSPYTF
TRBV19,TRBJ2-1,.,TRBD2,TGTGCCAGTATTCTCCGGGAGCGGGGTTCGGATGAGCAGTTCTTC,CASILRERGSDEQFF